This record covers a single T cell receptor (beta chain). Its antigen is unknown. This specimen comes from a study of T cell clonotyping in hematopoietic cell transplantation. General study results and limits: Cells were unsorted, so CD4 and CD8 contributions were not separated. At the given depth, recipient repertoires were over 95% de novo clonotypes.

Recipients were bled about 28 days pretransplant and at posttransplant days 30, 100, 180. Sequencing was performed with immunoSEQ multiplex PCR; in TCRdb, only in-frame clones are kept and a portion is missing. Here the sample spans roughly 9,000 clones, 93% being singletons. Trimming took 5 bases from V and 7 from J, leaving 13 bases between them. This CDR3 has 13 residues. Germline values: CDR1 SEHNR, CDR2 FQNEAQ (reference sequence). The sequences come from PBMCs, collected 100 days after allogeneic stem cell transplant. The source is a male patient aged 45 to 59 who had an allogeneic stem cell transplant from a related donor, so T cells may come from the graft donor. Some clones in this sample may be carry-over from other donors' samples. The rearrangement uses TRBV7-9 and TRBJ2-3; possible D gene TRBD2, 6 bases. Here the CDR3 reads CASSPQEGNTQYF. DNA of the CDR3: TGTGCCAGCAGCCCCCAGGAGGGTAATACGCAGTATTTT.